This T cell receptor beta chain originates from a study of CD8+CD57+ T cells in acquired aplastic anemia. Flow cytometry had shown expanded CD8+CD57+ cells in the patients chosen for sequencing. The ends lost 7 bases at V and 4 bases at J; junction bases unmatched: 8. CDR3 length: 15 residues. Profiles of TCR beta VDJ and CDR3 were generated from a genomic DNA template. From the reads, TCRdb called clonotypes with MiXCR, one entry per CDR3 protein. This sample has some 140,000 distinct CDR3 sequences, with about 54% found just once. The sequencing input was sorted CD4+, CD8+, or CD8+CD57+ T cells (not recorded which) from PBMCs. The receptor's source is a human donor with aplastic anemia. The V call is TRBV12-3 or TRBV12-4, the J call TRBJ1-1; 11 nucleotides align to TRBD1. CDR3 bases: TGTGCCAGCACCCGAGGACAGGGGGCGACCACTGAAGCTTTCTTT. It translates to CASTRGQGATTEAFF.